This TCR beta chain was profiled in a study of early T cells in non-severe SARS-CoV-2 infection. Study at large: The sequenced material was bulk RNA from unsorted whole blood, and its chains were unpaired. Study-wide findings and caveats: CD4 and private specificities were missed by VDJdb matching, which favored anti-spike CD8 responses.

The library protocol tagged individual cDNA molecules with unique molecular identifiers. TCRdb reprocessed the 5' RACE reads via MiXCR and lists one record per CDR3 protein. Seen here are 45,000 or so distinct CDR3 sequences, approximately 22% observed once, and the top ten hold 4.5% to 5%. Germline values: CDR1 SGHDN, CDR2 FVKESK. The CDR3 contains 13 residues. Trimming removed 5 bases at V and 6 bases at J, with 11 bases between. This clonotype was found a few times. Its antigen is currently unknown. The receptor comes from an adult who was a healthcare worker with PCR-confirmed SARS-CoV-2 infection or an uninfected control (not recorded which). Here the sequenced sample was whole blood, taken at baseline. This chain uses TRBV14 with TRBJ2-1; no definite D call. This chain's CDR3 is CASSALAANEQFF. CDR3 DNA: TGTGCCAGCAGCGCCCTTGCGGCCAATGAGCAGTTCTTC.